Each of the 5 T cell receptor beta chains below was sequenced from the same sample in a study of blood T cell repertoires in COVID-19. TCRdb keeps only in-frame clones here, not all; method: immunoSEQ multiplex PCR. The sample contains a few hundred thousand clones, around 80% of which appear only once. Sequenced sample: PBMCs or T cells enriched from blood (not recorded which). The receptors shown here come from a middle-aged woman with acute COVID-19.

This chain connects TRBV19 to TRBJ2-5, with 8 bases matching TRBD1. V gave up 4 bases and J gave up 5 bases; unmatched junction bases: 9. This CDR3 has 15 residues. CDR1 and CDR2 from the germline V gene are LNHDA and SQIVND (reference sequence). The CDR3 here is CASSKGRGLEETQYF. In nucleotides, the CDR3 is TGTGCCAGTAGTAAAGGCAGGGGGCTGGAGGAGACCCAGTACTTC.

This clone has only a few counts. The chain is built from TRBV7-8 and TRBJ1-1, with D perhaps TRBD1 (6 bases). The CDR3 contains 13 residues. CDR1 and CDR2 (germline): SGHVS, FQNEAQ. V lost 5 bases and J lost 3, with 10 bases in between. The CDR3 DNA sequence: TGTGCCAGCAGCGTAAAGGGGGACACTGAAGCTTTCTTT. Translation: CASSVKGDTEAFF.

This clone showed up just once. The chain links TRBV28 to TRBJ1-4; tentative D call: TRBD1 (6 bases). The V gene's germline CDR1 is MDHEN and CDR2 SYDVKM. The CDR3 spans 14 residues. V shed 7 bases and J shed 2 bases, with 11 bases lying between them. CDR3 amino acids: CASKGVLTNEKLFF. As DNA, the CDR3 is TGTGCCAGCAAGGGGGTCTTGACTAATGAAAAACTGTTTTTT.

V and J are TRBV10-3 and TRBJ2-2, with TRBD1 identical over 7 bases. The germline gives CDR1 ENHRY, CDR2 SYGVKD. V was clipped by 5 bases and J by 0 bases; unmatched bases: 15. CDR3 length: 19 amino acids. The chain's CDR3 is CAISLTSLRQGANTGELFF. In DNA form, the CDR3 reads TGTGCCATCAGTCTCACCTCGCTTCGACAGGGAGCGAACACCGGGGAGCTGTTTTTT.

V gene TRBV28 combines with J gene TRBJ2-7; unclear D gene. The CDR3 extends over 16 amino acids. Per the germline V gene, CDR1 is MDHEN and CDR2 is SYDVKM. V was shortened by 6 bases and J by 2 bases, with 20 bases between the two germline ends. The CDR3: CASRVRIAQATYEQYF. CDR3 bases: TGTGCCAGCAGAGTCCGAATTGCGCAGGCCACCTACGAGCAGTACTTC.